This TCR beta chain was found in a study of shared clonotypes between healthy human individuals (dated by TCRdb to about 2020). Context from the whole study: A couple of women and a few men aged 18 to 49 years were included in the cohort. For each donor, CD4 naive and CD4 memory were each given three plates, CD8 naive was given two plates, and CD8 memory was given one plate. To estimate repertoire size and how much clonotype sharing occurs between individuals, the study deeply sequenced the blood TCR repertoires of about 5 healthy adults. Between about 0.8 and 9 billion PBMCs per donor were obtained by leukapheresis. To increase sequencing depth and limit assay-specific biases, different laboratories used diverse techniques to prepare libraries and sequence TCR repertoires. Overall results and qualifications from the work: Larger estimated clonotype richness was generally found for naive subsets than for memory subsets. Pairwise subsampling indicated that sequencing depth was expected to affect the degree of clonotype sharing among donors. Rarefaction of sorted-subset datasets indicated incomplete sequencing despite the large sequencing depth. Compared with non-shared clonotypes, the clonotypes found in all four sorted-subset donors had higher generation probabilities. Sharing across a few donors was observed for 5% to 6.5% of naive CD4, over 3% of naive CD8, over 2% of memory CD4, and about 0.4% of memory CD8 clonotypes. Only blood was sampled, and tissue TCR repertoires likely differ from those in blood. The small number of donors limited the genetic and exposure-history diversity represented.

About this clone: Its antigen remains undetermined. One base away there is no much larger clone; base qualities are not given.

The donors were healthy, HIV-negative adults who had no recently reported acute infections or vaccinations. All donors were Caucasian adults living in Nashville, Tennessee, USA. CD4+ T cells were enriched by magnetic negative selection; naive cells were then positively selected on CD45RA, and the negative fraction formed the memory subset. Blood was obtained by leukapheresis, after which PBMCs were separated by Ficoll-Histopaque density gradient centrifugation and cryopreserved in liquid nitrogen vapor phase. Analytical flow cytometry was used to check the purity and quantity of each magnetically sorted T cell population. Genomic DNA was isolated from every sorted fraction and measured by UV absorbance on a Nanodrop 2000c. According to the germline V gene, CDR1 reads SNHLY and CDR2 reads FYNNEI. V trim: 5 bases; J trim: 6 bases; unmatched bases: 10. The CDR3 goes from the cysteine to the phenylalanine over 15 residues. CDR3 DNA is the only sequence kept; it has 45 bases, read in frame from the first base.

Using the deep immunoSEQ assay, multiplex PCR amplified TCR CDR3 regions from genomic DNA. Extracted genomic DNA from each cell subset was distributed evenly across all wells of several immunoSEQ 96-well plates, and each plate was treated as a replicate. For sorted subsets, each replicate PCR was loaded with about 0.2 ug genomic DNA, equivalent to 30,000 or so T cell genomes. Purified libraries were measured with a Qubit 3.0 fluorometer, size-checked on a Bioanalyzer 2100, and measured again with the KAPA Library Quantification kit. A separate single-read 150-cycle Illumina NextSeq 550 flow cell was used to sequence each immunoSEQ 96-well plate. The study's own analysis went as follows. Because the immunoSEQ output held only junctional sequences and lacked quality scores, the filtering could not match the filtering applied to full-length reads. Sequences were annotated with PyIR, a Python wrapper for IgBLAST v1.9, using IMGT germline references to assign V/J genes and CDR3. Reads with weak V/J assignments (E-value above 1e-6), missing CDR3, stop codons, out-of-frame junctions, or ambiguous translated residues were removed. V3J clonotypes were defined by identical inferred V gene, J gene, and CDR3 amino acid sequence. To compute the percentage overlap between repertoires, the number of shared unique clonotypes was divided by the size of the smaller repertoire. RTK rarefaction, the Chao1 estimator, and Recon v2.1 estimates of unobserved clonotypes were used to assess repertoire richness. OLGA was used to compute generation probabilities for all TCRbeta clonotypes that the gDNA method yielded from a handful of donors. In TCRdb, the immuneACCESS table is reduced to in-frame sequences with V and J assigned. These tables do not hold every clone; where another copy was compared, an unresolved V gene accounts for under half, and the others remain unexplained. V and J calls plus clone size are reproduced from that table; the DNA served to infer D and trimming. This sample holds under 600,000 clones; roughly 97% were observed only once. Of the sample, 0.057% falls within the top ten clones.

The clonotype was recovered from a woman aged 30 to 39 in good health. The V and J genes are TRBV2 and TRBJ2-7; 10 nucleotides in the junction match TRBD1. The sample consisted of naive CD4+ T cells sorted from blood. What the cell subset or site label conveys for this sample: CD45RA+ positively selected. The DNA reads TGTGCCAGCAGTCCTCAGGGACAGGGGATTGGCGAGCAGTACTTC. Its amino acids are CASSPQGQGIGEQYF.